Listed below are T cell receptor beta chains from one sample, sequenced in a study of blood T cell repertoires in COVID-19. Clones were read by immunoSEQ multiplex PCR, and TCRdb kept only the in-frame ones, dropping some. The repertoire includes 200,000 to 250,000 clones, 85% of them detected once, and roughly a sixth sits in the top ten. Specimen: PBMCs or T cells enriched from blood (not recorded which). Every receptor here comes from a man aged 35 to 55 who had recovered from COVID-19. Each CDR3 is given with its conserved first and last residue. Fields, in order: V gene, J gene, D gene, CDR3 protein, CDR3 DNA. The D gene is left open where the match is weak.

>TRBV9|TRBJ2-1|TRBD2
CASSVSSGIYNEQFF
TGTGCCAGCAGCGTCTCTAGCGGGATCTACAATGAGCAGTTCTTC
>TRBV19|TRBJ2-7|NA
CASGASASSYEQYF
TGTGCCAGTGGGGCTAGCGCAAGCTCCTACGAGCAGTACTTC
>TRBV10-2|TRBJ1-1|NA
CASSTGLNTEAFF
TGCGCCAGCAGTACAGGGTTGAACACTGAAGCTTTCTTT
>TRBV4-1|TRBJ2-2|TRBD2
CASSPPGGGSVTGELFF
TGCGCCAGCAGCCCTCCTGGAGGCGGGAGTGTTACCGGGGAGCTGTTTTTT
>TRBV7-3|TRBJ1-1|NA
CASSLTANTEAFF
TGTGCCAGCAGCTTGACAGCTAACACTGAAGCTTTCTTT
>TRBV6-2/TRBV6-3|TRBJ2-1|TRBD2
CASSYGGRSYNEQFF
TGTGCCAGCAGTTACGGCGGGAGGTCCTACAATGAGCAGTTCTTC
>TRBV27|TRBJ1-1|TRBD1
CASSFTGAPEAFF
TGTGCCAGCAGCTTTACAGGGGCCCCCGAAGCTTTCTTT
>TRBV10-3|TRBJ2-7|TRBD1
CAISRSDRGYEQYF
TGTGCCATCAGTCGTTCGGACAGGGGCTACGAGCAGTACTTC
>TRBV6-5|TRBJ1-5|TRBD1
CASSPGQGRGQPQHF
TGTGCCAGCAGTCCGGGACAGGGAAGGGGTCAGCCCCAGCATTTT
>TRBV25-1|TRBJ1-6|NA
CASTVSSYNSPLHF
TGTGCCAGCACAGTCAGCTCCTATAATTCACCCCTCCACTTT
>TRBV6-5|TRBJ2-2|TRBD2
CASSPTSGGTGELFF
TGTGCCAGCAGTCCGACTAGCGGAGGCACCGGGGAGCTGTTTTTT
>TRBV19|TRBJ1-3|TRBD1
CASKFTGQGAGNTIYF
TGTGCCAGTAAATTCACGGGACAGGGCGCTGGAAACACCATATATTTT